Below, one TCR beta chain is given with its context. Its antigen specificity is not known. Base qualities are not at hand, and no much larger clone is one base apart. The source of the sample is a study of CD8 T cells in Susac syndrome (dated by TCRdb to the late 2010s). Regarding the study in general: Whether CD8+ T cell activation and differentiation in Susac syndrome was antigen driven was tested using repertoire sequencing. General conclusions and limits of the study: The TCR sequencing and HLA analysis was acknowledged to have included a relatively small number of individuals.

Peripheral blood CD8+ and CD4+ T cells from healthy donors, Susac syndrome patients and multiple sclerosis patients were profiled using high-throughput TCR beta sequencing. Healthy donors were age- and sex-matched controls. CD8+ TEMRA cells were enriched by FACS, while bulk CD8+ and CD4+ T cells were purified by magnetic negative isolation. Blood was drawn into EDTA tubes, processed within 24 hours, and PBMCs were isolated by density gradient centrifugation. PBMCs intended for TCR sequencing were cryopreserved in liquid nitrogen and were subsequently thawed in a 37 degrees C water bath. The sorted or isolated CD4+, CD8+ and CD8+ TEMRA cells had a purity of 90% or higher. From the cysteine up to the valine, the CDR3 has a length of 15 residues. CDR3 DNA only is kept here, 45 bases in frame from base 1. The CDR1 and CDR2 encoded by the germline V gene are MNHEY and SVGEGT. RNA was extracted using the RNeasy kit, and about 0.45 to 1 ug of the RNA was reverse transcribed with random hexamers. The immunoSEQ multiplex PCR assay, which covers 54 Vbeta and 13 Jbeta segments, was used to amplify TCR beta CDR3 regions. PCR amplification bias was corrected by using a synthetic template baseline for primer optimization and computational correction. The source study handled its data this way. Only productive sequences were kept, with reads annotated to V, D and J genes according to IMGT and analyzed in immunoSEQ Analyzer. To calculate clonality, Shannon entropy was normalized by log2 of the number of productive unique sequences and then subtracted from one. For each patient and control, public and private clones were evaluated within the 100 most prevalent clones. A clone was defined as Susac-specific if it was absent from the healthy and MS cohorts, from more than 850 published viral clones and from other ImmuneACCESS disease sequences. TCRdb reprocessed the public reads (quality trimming at Q25 with fastp, clone calling with MiXCR) and kept in-frame beta chains. When rows share a CDR3 protein, they turn into one entry using the most common DNA and genes. These V and J calls rely on TCRdb rather than the paper's analysis. For this sample there are 150,000 to 200,000 distinct CDR3 sequences; approximately 95% appear just once. 0.1% of the sample is held by the ten biggest clonotypes.

The chain was built from TRBV6-2 or TRBV6-3 and TRBJ2-1; 10 bases in the junction line up with TRBD2. The J call may be wrong; the DNA end is better matched by TRBJ2-7. The clonotype originates from a human donor in good health. Sequencing was carried out using CD4+ T cells from PBMCs. The nucleotide sequence is given as TGTGCCAGCAGTCCCTCAGGACTAGCGGCGTACGAGCAGTACGTC. This is translated as CASSPSGLAAYEQYV.